The clone carrying this T cell receptor (beta chain) is labeled as medium-sized (0.01 to 0.1%). Its specificity is unknown. This entry comes from a study of T and B cells in COVID-19 patients. Study-level background: Blood was sampled from COVID-19 patients who were either actively infected or recovered. Comorbidities linked to unfavorable COVID-19 outcome were present in about 90% of the 20 active-infection patients. Findings and caveats of the study: In COVID-19 patients, T cell receptor beta variable and joining gene use was reportedly strongly skewed.

From germline, CDR1 is MNHEY and CDR2 SVGAGI. The CDR3 runs 14 residues. Trimming took 6 bases from V and 2 from J, leaving 13 bases between them. From blood, roughly 250-500 ng of genomic DNA served as TRB template. TRB rearrangements were amplified by multiplex PCR with BIOMED2 TRB-A/B primers. TCRdb reprocessed the multiplex PCR reads via MiXCR and lists one record per CDR3 protein. The sample carries a few thousand distinct CDR3 sequences, roughly a quarter recorded once. Sequenced material: blood. The origin of this receptor is a human donor with active COVID-19. This chain joins TRBV6-5 and TRBJ1-1; a possible D gene is TRBD1 (5 bases). The CDR3 DNA reads as TGTGCCAGCAGGGATGACAGCATTAACACTGAAGCTTTCTTT. This gives the protein CASRDDSINTEAFF.